This paragraph reports one T cell receptor (beta chain). This entry comes from a study of blood T cell repertoires in COVID-19. The wider study: Samples of COVID-19 (acute and convalescent) were obtained from the United States, Italy and Spain. T cells, B-cell-depleted T cells, or PBMCs provided the cDNA or gDNA that served as material.

Authors' analysis steps: Amplified reference gene primers provided the basis for estimating nucleated cell counts. The data were produced by immunoSEQ multiplex PCR, yet TCRdb's version contains in-frame clones alone and is incomplete. Clonal size and the V and J genes are those of that table, whereas D and trimming came from the DNA. The sample consists of over 130,000 clones, 84% of them appearing once. The CDR3 contains 13 residues. The J segment lost 6 bases and the V segment lost 6 bases, leaving 7 bases of the junction unmatched. This chain links TRBV12-3 or TRBV12-4 with TRBJ1-2; 7 bases are a match to TRBD1. The sequenced sample was peripheral blood. This clonotype was sampled from a woman aged 55 to 70 with acute or convalescent COVID-19. CDR3 nucleotides: TGTGCCAGCAGCCAGACAGGGCGTGATGGCTACACCTTC. Its translation is CASSQTGRDGYTF.